This T cell receptor (beta chain) is drawn from a study of patients and donors after allogeneic stem cell transplantation (TCRdb year 2020). Receptors were amplified or captured by RT-PCR. The reads were generated on a NextSeq 550. TCRdb reprocessing: public reads trimmed at Q25 with fastp, clones called with MiXCR, in-frame beta chains kept. Rows are unified per CDR3 protein, each entry keeping the most common DNA and genes. The sample table holds around 150,000 distinct CDR3 sequences, of which about two fifths were seen once. The ten largest clones take up 40% to 55% of the sample. Notes on this clonotype: Its target antigen remains unknown. It has no much larger one-base neighbor in the sample; base qualities were not kept.

The CDR3 goes from the cysteine to the phenylalanine over 13 residues. Here the CDR3 DNA is all that survives: 39 bases in frame from base 1. V lost 3 bases and J lost 7 bases; the stretch between them is 9 bases long. Sequencing was done on a sample of blood, either unsorted or a sorted T cell fraction (not recorded which). This TCR derives from a human donor who was either an allogeneic HSCT recipient or a stem cell or donor lymphocyte infusion donor (not recorded which). It is not recorded whose cells these are; they may come from a transplant donor. The V gene is TRBV12-3 or TRBV12-4 and the J gene is TRBJ2-2; the D element might be TRBD1 or TRBD2, as each aligns at 5 bases. The CDR3 region: CASSLRGLGELFF. DNA sequence: TGTGCCAGCAGTTTGAGGGGTCTCGGGGAGCTGTTTTTT.